Listed below are T cell receptor beta chains from one sample, sequenced in a study of T cells in Graves' hyperthyroidism and ophthalmopathy. MiXCR, run by TCRdb on the multiplex PCR reads, gives a single entry per CDR3 protein. The sample lists about 350,000 distinct CDR3 sequences; around 13% were seen once. Sequenced material: blood. Receptor source: a woman in her twenties or thirties with Graves' hyperthyroidism. Both conserved end residues are part of each CDR3. The D gene is left open where the match is weak. Expanded clones get a size class; other rows say once, few or many, or leave the size out.

-	TRBV3-1	TRBJ1-1	few	TGTGCCAGCAGCCACGGACAGATTGAAGCTTTCTTT	CASSHGQIEAFF
TRBD2	TRBV6-1	TRBJ2-1	-	TGTGCCAGCAGTAAACCGGGACTACCACAATACAATGAGCAGTTCTTC	CASSKPGLPQYNEQFF
TRBD1	TRBV12-5	TRBJ2-2	many	TGTGCTAGTGGTCTGCGACAGGGGGCTTACGGGGAGCTGTTTTTT	CASGLRQGAYGELFF
-	TRBV27	TRBJ2-5	many	TGTGCCAGCAGCCGTGAGGCCCAGGGGGGGTTGAAACAGTACTTC	CASSREAQGGLKQYF
TRBD1	TRBV6-2/TRBV6-3	TRBJ2-7	-	TGTGCCAGCAGTTACTATGGGGACAGGGGCGAGCAGTACTTC	CASSYYGDRGEQYF
TRBD1	TRBV25-1	TRBJ2-1	-	TGTGCCAGCCTTCGGGACAGCAATGAGCAGTTCTTC	CASLRDSNEQFF
-	TRBV25-1	TRBJ1-5	-	TGTGCCAGCAATCGGGGAAATCAGCCCCAGCATTTT	CASNRGNQPQHF
TRBD2	TRBV28	TRBJ2-1	many	TGTGCCAGCAGTTTTTCAGGACTAGCGGTTCTCAATGAGCAGTTCTTC	CASSFSGLAVLNEQFF
TRBD2	TRBV20-1	TRBJ2-5	many	TGCAGTGCCGCGGATCTAGCGGGTAAAGGATCCCAGTACTTC	CSAADLAGKGSQYF
-	TRBV4-1	TRBJ1-3	-	TGCGCCAGCAGCCAAGTCGGCAGGCCTGGAAACACCATATATTTT	CASSQVGRPGNTIYF
TRBD1	TRBV10-2	TRBJ2-4	many	TGCGCCAGCAGAGACGGACAGGGAGAAAACATTCAGTACTTC	CASRDGQGENIQYF
-	TRBV19	TRBJ1-3	-	TGTGCCAGTAGTATCGGGGGTGTCTCTGGAAACACCATATATTTT	CASSIGGVSGNTIYF
-	TRBV28	TRBJ1-1	many	TGTGCCAGCATAATTTTGGGACACCGGAACACTGAAGCTTTCTTT	CASIILGHRNTEAFF
TRBD1	TRBV6-2/TRBV6-3	TRBJ2-5	-	TGTGCCAGCAGTTACACAGGGGGTGTCCAAGAGACCCAGTACTTC	CASSYTGGVQETQYF
-	TRBV15	TRBJ2-2	-	TGTGCCACCAGCACGCGGAATCCGAACACCGGGGAGCTGTTTTTT	CATSTRNPNTGELFF
-	TRBV11-2	TRBJ2-5	-	TGTGCCAGCAGACGGCTGGGGAACCAAGAGACCCAGTACTTC	CASRRLGNQETQYF
-	TRBV20-1	TRBJ2-7	-	TGCAGTGCTAGGAGCCGGAAAGGGTACGAGCAGTACTTC	CSARSRKGYEQYF
TRBD1	TRBV20-1	TRBJ1-5	many	TGCAGTGCTAGCGCAGGGGGGGATCAGCCCCAGCATTTT	CSASAGGDQPQHF
-	TRBV5-1	TRBJ2-1	many	TGCGCCAGCCGTTTGACCGCGGGCGATGAGCAGTTCTTC	CASRLTAGDEQFF
TRBD1	TRBV27	TRBJ2-7	few	TGTGCCAGCAGTTTCGGGACAGGGCCAACTCACGAGCAGTACTTC	CASSFGTGPTHEQYF
-	TRBV19	TRBJ2-3	many	TGTGCCAGTAGTCGGGCGGATGGCCTAAGCACAGATACGCAGTATTTT	CASSRADGLSTDTQYF
-	TRBV2	TRBJ1-2	few	TGTGCCAGCAGTGGACATTCTATAGAGGGCTACACCTTC	CASSGHSIEGYTF
-	TRBV28	TRBJ1-2	many	TGTGCCAGCAGTGCTCCGAGTAACTATGGCTACACCTTC	CASSAPSNYGYTF
TRBD1	TRBV28	TRBJ2-1	many	TGTGCCAGCAGAATGGACAGGGGCTACAATGAGCAGTTCTTC	CASRMDRGYNEQFF
TRBD2	TRBV28	TRBJ2-7	few	TGTGCCAGCAGCCGAAGCGGGAACTTATACGAGCAGTACTTC	CASSRSGNLYEQYF
-	TRBV10-1	TRBJ2-3	-	TGCGCCAGCAGACAGGGACTCACAGATACGCAGTATTTT	CASRQGLTDTQYF
-	TRBV18	TRBJ2-7	many	TGTGCCAGCTCACCAAGCCAGAGCTCCTACGAGCAGTACTTC	CASSPSQSSYEQYF
-	TRBV27	TRBJ2-7	few	TGTGCCAGCAGTGCCACCGGGACGCCTACCTACGAGCAGTACTTC	CASSATGTPTYEQYF
TRBD1	TRBV28	TRBJ1-3	many	TGTGCCAGCAGTTGGGGACAGTTAATCGGAAACACCATATATTTT	CASSWGQLIGNTIYF
TRBD2	TRBV12-3/TRBV12-4	TRBJ2-3	many	TGTGCCAGCAGTTTGTCGCTAGCGGGAGGCCGCACAGATACGCAGTATTTT	CASSLSLAGGRTDTQYF
TRBD1	TRBV20-1	TRBJ2-3	few	TGCAGTGCTAGAACACCTAGAAGCCAGGGGGTCACAGATACGCAGTATTTT	CSARTPRSQGVTDTQYF
-	TRBV5-8	TRBJ2-3	few	TGTGCCAGCAGCTTGGGGCTCACATCACGCAGAGGGGGTACGCAGTATTTT	CASSLGLTSRRGGTQYF
TRBD1	TRBV6-1	TRBJ1-4	many	TGTGCCAGCAGTGGCCGGGACAGGGGGCGGAAACTGTTTTTT	CASSGRDRGRKLFF
-	TRBV5-5	TRBJ1-5	many	TGTGCCAGCAGCCCCGCACAGGGATATCAGCCCCAGCATTTT	CASSPAQGYQPQHF
-	TRBV6-2/TRBV6-3	TRBJ2-1	many	TGTGCCAGCAGTCCGACCCTAGCGATAGGCAATGAGCAGTTCTTC	CASSPTLAIGNEQFF
TRBD1	TRBV5-5	TRBJ2-5	-	TGTGCCAGCAGCGGAAACAGGGGTTGGGGACAAGAGACCCAGTACTTC	CASSGNRGWGQETQYF
TRBD2	TRBV20-1	TRBJ2-5	many	TGCAGTGCCACCGGGGGGCAAGAGACCCAGTACTTC	CSATGGQETQYF
-	TRBV7-2	TRBJ2-3	many	TGTGCCAGCAGCTTAACCGGGAGGGGGCACACAGATACGCAGTATTTT	CASSLTGRGHTDTQYF
TRBD1	TRBV5-4	TRBJ2-3	many	TGTGCCAGCAGCTTGGGACAGGGGATAGATACGCAGTATTTT	CASSLGQGIDTQYF
TRBD1	TRBV28	TRBJ2-1	many	TGTGCCAGCAGCCCCATGACAGGGGACGACCAAAATGAGCAGTTCTTC	CASSPMTGDDQNEQFF
-	TRBV29-1	TRBJ1-1	many	TGCAGCGGTGAGACAGGACTTGGGACTGAAGCTTTCTTT	CSGETGLGTEAFF
-	TRBV3-1	TRBJ1-4	many	TGTGCCAGCAGCCAAGTTTACGGGACAACTAATGAAAAACTGTTTTTT	CASSQVYGTTNEKLFF
-	TRBV7-2	TRBJ2-7	few	TGTGCCAGCAGCTTAGAACCTACTGCACAGCTGTACTTC	CASSLEPTAQLYF
TRBD1	TRBV12-3/TRBV12-4	TRBJ2-5	few	TGTGCCAGCGGACAGGGTGAAGAGACCCAGTACTTC	CASGQGEETQYF
-	TRBV2	TRBJ1-1	-	TGTGCCAGCAGTGGGGACTGGAACACTGAAGCTTTCTTT	CASSGDWNTEAFF
-	TRBV7-9	TRBJ1-6	many	TGTGCCAGCAGCTTCTCAAGGGGGGTTTCACCCCTCCACTTT	CASSFSRGVSPLHF
TRBD1	TRBV6-1	TRBJ2-7	many	TGTGCCAGCAGTTCACCGGGACAGCGAAGGCACGAGCAGTACTTC	CASSSPGQRRHEQYF
-	TRBV7-9	TRBJ2-6	few	TGTGCCAGCAGCCCGGAGGGGTGGAGGGGCTCTGGGGCCAACGTCCTGACTTTC	CASSPEGWRGSGANVLTF